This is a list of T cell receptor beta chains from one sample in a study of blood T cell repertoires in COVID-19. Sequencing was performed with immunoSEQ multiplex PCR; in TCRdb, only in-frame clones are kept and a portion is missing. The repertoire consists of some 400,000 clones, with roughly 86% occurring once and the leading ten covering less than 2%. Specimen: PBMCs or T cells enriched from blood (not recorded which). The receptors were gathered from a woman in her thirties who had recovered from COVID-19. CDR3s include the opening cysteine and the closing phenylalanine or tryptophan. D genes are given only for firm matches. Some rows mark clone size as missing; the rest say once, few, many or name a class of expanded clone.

CDR3 DNA: TGTGCCAGCAGCTCGACTAGTTACGAGCAGTACTTC; CDR3 protein: CASSSTSYEQYF; V gene: TRBV12-3/TRBV12-4; clone size: NA; D gene: NA; J gene: TRBJ2-7
CDR3 DNA: TGTGCCAGCTCGCCGACGGCGGGCTATAATGAAAAACTGTTTTTT; CDR3 protein: CASSPTAGYNEKLFF; V gene: TRBV18; clone size: NA; D gene: NA; J gene: TRBJ1-4
CDR3 DNA: TGTGCCAGCACTCACAGAGGACTAGCGGGAGGGCCAGGTAATGAGCAGTTCTTC; CDR3 protein: CASTHRGLAGGPGNEQFF; V gene: TRBV6-4; clone size: NA; D gene: TRBD2; J gene: TRBJ2-1
CDR3 DNA: TGTGCCAGCAGCGTAGGGGGGGACAGGGCTAGCAATCAGCCCCAGCATTTT; CDR3 protein: CASSVGGDRASNQPQHF; V gene: TRBV9; clone size: NA; D gene: TRBD1; J gene: TRBJ1-5
CDR3 DNA: TGTGCCAGCCACTGGCAGGGGAGGGCCGGGGTCTTC; CDR3 protein: CASHWQGRAGVF; V gene: TRBV2; clone size: NA; D gene: NA; J gene: TRBJ2-1
CDR3 DNA: TGTGCCAGCAGACACCTTGGGACAGGGTTTTCTAACTATGGCTACACCTTC; CDR3 protein: CASRHLGTGFSNYGYTF; V gene: TRBV3-1/TRBV3-2; clone size: once; D gene: TRBD1; J gene: TRBJ1-2
CDR3 DNA: TGTGCCTCCAGCTCTGGAAACACCATATATTTT; CDR3 protein: CASSSGNTIYF; V gene: TRBV19; clone size: NA; D gene: NA; J gene: TRBJ1-3
CDR3 DNA: TGTGCCACCAGTGATTTGCTAAGGGGGTGGAGTAATGAAAAACTGTTTTTT; CDR3 protein: CATSDLLRGWSNEKLFF; V gene: TRBV24-1; clone size: once; D gene: NA; J gene: TRBJ1-4
CDR3 DNA: TGTGCCAGCAGCCCCAAACTAGCAAGGGAGACCCAGTACTTC; CDR3 protein: CASSPKLARETQYF; V gene: TRBV9; clone size: NA; D gene: NA; J gene: TRBJ2-5
CDR3 DNA: TGTGCCAGTTCCCGGTCTCTGGGCGGATCGGGGACCGGGGAGCTGTTTTTT; CDR3 protein: CASSRSLGGSGTGELFF; V gene: TRBV19; clone size: NA; D gene: NA; J gene: TRBJ2-2
CDR3 DNA: TGTGCCAGCAGCCGGGACAGCTCGATGAACACTGAAGCTTTCTTT; CDR3 protein: CASSRDSSMNTEAFF; V gene: TRBV7-3; clone size: NA; D gene: TRBD1; J gene: TRBJ1-1
CDR3 DNA: TGTGCCAGCGCATTTAGCGTAAAAGAGACCCAGTACTTC; CDR3 protein: CASAFSVKETQYF; V gene: TRBV12-3/TRBV12-4; clone size: NA; D gene: NA; J gene: TRBJ2-5
CDR3 DNA: TGTGCCAGCAGCTTAACAGGGACTAGCGGGGAGGGCACAGATACGCAGTATTTT; CDR3 protein: CASSLTGTSGEGTDTQYF; V gene: TRBV7-3; clone size: NA; D gene: TRBD2; J gene: TRBJ2-3
CDR3 DNA: TGCGCCAGCGCCTGGAGGGACGCCCCTGCCGAGCAGTACTTC; CDR3 protein: CASAWRDAPAEQYF; V gene: TRBV5-1; clone size: few; D gene: NA; J gene: TRBJ2-7
CDR3 DNA: TGTGCCTGGAAGACAGGAGCCGGCTACACCTTC; CDR3 protein: CAWKTGAGYTF; V gene: TRBV30; clone size: NA; D gene: NA; J gene: TRBJ1-2
CDR3 DNA: TGTGCCATCAGTGACGGGAATGAGCAGTTCTTC; CDR3 protein: CAISDGNEQFF; V gene: TRBV10-3; clone size: NA; D gene: NA; J gene: TRBJ2-1